This passage covers 22 T cell receptor beta chains from one sample sequenced in a study of blood T cell repertoires in COVID-19. The data were produced by immunoSEQ multiplex PCR, yet TCRdb's version contains in-frame clones alone and is incomplete. Of 60,000 to 80,000 clones in the sample, approximately 84% were seen once. Material: peripheral blood. The source is a man in his forties or fifties with COVID-19, enrolled during active disease.

The table lists this clone with a few counts. No DNA is shown, since the ends of the CDR3 on it are uncertain; the CDR3 is the one TCRdb lists. The chain couples TRBV28 to TRBJ2-5; TRBD2, the table's D call, was not compared with the DNA. CDR1 and CDR2 (germline): MDHEN, SYDVKM. The CDR3 is 16 amino acids in total, end residues counted. This CDR3 reads CASNLAAAGFLETQYF.

The rearrangement joins TRBV2 to TRBJ1-3; no definite D call. The CDR3 totals 12 residues. V was shortened by 5 bases and J by 8 bases, with 10 bases between the two germline ends. Germline lookup yields CDR1 SNHLY and CDR2 FYNNEI. For the CDR3, the DNA is TGTGCCAGCAGTAAAACGAGGGACACCATATATTTT. Protein sequence: CASSKTRDTIYF.

Comments on this clone: Other nucleotide sequences in the sample specify the same CDR3. This chain connects TRBV5-1 to TRBJ2-1; 10 bases are a match to TRBD2. Germline V lookup: CDR1 SGHRS, CDR2 YFSETQ. This CDR3 spans 15 amino acids. The V gene end was trimmed by 4 bases and the J gene end by 4 bases; junction bases not matched to a gene: 5. CDR3 DNA: TGCGCCAGCAGCCCCGGACTAGCGGAGTACAATGAGCAGTTCTTC. This codes for CASSPGLAEYNEQFF.

The J gene is TRBJ2-1, the V gene TRBV7-9; a weak D match, TRBD2 (6 bases). Germline V CDR1 and CDR2: SEHNR, FQNEAQ (reference sequence). The length of the CDR3 is 15 residues. Trimming cost V 5 bases and J 4 bases, with 15 bases left between them. The CDR3 nucleotides read TGTGCCAGCAGCACTAGCATTGTGGATTACAATGAGCAGTTCTTC. Amino acid sequence: CASSTSIVDYNEQFF.

This chain joins TRBV6-6 and TRBJ2-1, with 12 bases matching TRBD1. In germline, CDR1 is MNHNY, CDR2 SVGAGI (reference sequence). The CDR3 has 15 residues. J gave up 7 bases and V 6 bases, and 7 bases lay outside the gene matches. In DNA form, the CDR3 reads TGTGCCAGCAGCCTCGGGACAGGGGGCACGAATGAGCAGTTCTTC. Protein: CASSLGTGGTNEQFF.

The J gene is TRBJ2-7, the V gene TRBV19, with D possibly TRBD1 on 5 matching bases. CDR1 is LNHDA and CDR2 is SQIVND in the germline V gene (reference sequence). This CDR3 is 13 amino acids long. V dropped 1 base and J dropped 4 bases, with 8 bases sitting between them. The CDR3, as DNA: TGTGCCAGTAGTATAGGGGGCGGTTACGAGCAGTACTTC. Translated, it gives CASSIGGGYEQYF.

The chain employs TRBV10-1 and TRBJ2-7, with a possible D match to TRBD1 (6 bases). In germline, CDR1 is WNHNN, CDR2 SYGVQD (reference sequence). This CDR3 contains 17 residues. The V end was cut by 3 bases, the J end by 0 bases, with 18 bases between. The CDR3: CASSDPPPRTVSYEQYF. The CDR3 DNA follows: TGCGCCAGCAGTGACCCGCCGCCCAGGACAGTCTCCTACGAGCAGTACTTC.

The chain uses TRBV4-1 and TRBJ1-2; 7 nucleotides agree with TRBD1. The V gene's germline CDR1 is MGHRA and CDR2 YSYEKL. The CDR3 is 16 residues long. V shed 3 bases, J shed 3 bases, and the junction held 10 bases outside the gene matches. The CDR3 here is CASSQPGRGRHYGYTF. In DNA form, the CDR3 reads TGCGCCAGCAGCCAGCCCGGGAGGGGGCGTCACTATGGCTACACCTTC.

The rearrangement joins TRBV12-3 or TRBV12-4 to TRBJ1-1; D is perhaps TRBD1 (6 bases). The V gene lost 4 bases and the J gene lost 1 base, with 7 bases spanning the gap. This CDR3 contains 13 residues. The chain's CDR3 is CASSSDRNTEAFF. DNA of the CDR3: TGTGCCAGCAGTTCGGACAGGAACACTGAAGCTTTCTTT.

The chain recombines TRBV6-1 with TRBJ2-7, with 8 bases fitting TRBD1. CDR3 size: 17 residues. Losses at the gene ends were 3 bases for V and 0 bases for J; bases not matched to a gene: 10. In germline, CDR1 is MNHNS, CDR2 SASEGT. Written as DNA, the CDR3 is TGTGCCAGCAGTGATCCCTCGGACAGGGCCTCCTCCTACGAGCAGTACTTC. Protein product: CASSDPSDRASSYEQYF.

This chain connects TRBV6-5 to TRBJ2-7, with TRBD1 identical over 7 bases. V was clipped by 0 bases and J by 3 bases; unmatched bases: 5. This CDR3 is 15 amino acids long. Germline CDR1 is MNHEY and CDR2 is SVGAGI. The chain's CDR3 is CASSYSGTEFYEQYF. DNA of the CDR3: TGTGCCAGCAGTTACTCCGGGACAGAGTTCTACGAGCAGTACTTC.

This chain connects TRBV7-9 to TRBJ2-5; possibly TRBD1 for D (6 bases). V was clipped by 1 base and J by 4 bases, with 10 bases between them. Looked up from germline, CDR1 is SEHNR and CDR2 is FQNEAQ (reference sequence). The CDR3 has 14 amino acids. For the CDR3, the DNA is TGTGCCAGCAGCTTAGTGGGCAGGGGAGAGACCCAGTACTTC. Translated, it gives CASSLVGRGETQYF.

The chain carries TRBV28 and TRBJ2-1; 10 bases align to TRBD2. V was clipped by 6 bases and J by 7 bases; unmatched bases: 6. The CDR3 spans 14 residues. Germline V gene lookup returns CDR1 MDHEN and CDR2 SYDVKM. CDR3 bases: TGTGCCAGCAGCATAGCGGGAGGTGGGAATGAGCAGTTCTTC. Amino acid sequence: CASSIAGGGNEQFF.

The rearrangement uses TRBV7-2 and TRBJ2-3; D is perhaps TRBD2 (6 bases). The V end was cut by 1 base, the J end by 1 base, with 9 bases between. Germline V gene lookup returns CDR1 SGHTA and CDR2 FQGNSA. This CDR3 is 15 amino acids long. CDR3 sequence: CASSLEEGRTDTQYF. The DNA of the CDR3 is TGTGCCAGCAGCTTAGAGGAGGGTCGCACAGATACGCAGTATTTT.

The chain recombines TRBV27 with TRBJ2-7; D perhaps matches TRBD2 (6 bases). With 9 bases removed from V and 1 base from J, the gap between germline ends came to 19 bases. CDR3 length: 15 amino acids. Germline CDR1 MNHEY, CDR2 SMNVEV (reference sequence). The CDR3 spells CASHRGYMGSYEQYF. The CDR3, as DNA: TGTGCCAGTCACCGGGGGTACATGGGATCCTACGAGCAGTACTTC.

In this sample, this clone turned up once. The genes are TRBV28 and TRBJ1-1, with D tentatively TRBD1 (6 bases). Germline CDR1 is MDHEN and CDR2 is SYDVKM. This CDR3 comprises 13 residues. Trimming left V 10 bases short and J 1 base short, with 13 bases between. In DNA, the CDR3 is TGTGCCACCCACGGACAGCCGAACACTGAAGCTTTCTTT. Translated, it gives CATHGQPNTEAFF.

This chain uses TRBV2 with TRBJ1-6; possible D gene TRBD1, 6 bases. CDR3 length equals 13 residues. Per germline, CDR1 SNHLY and CDR2 FYNNEI. V dropped 6 bases and J dropped 5 bases, with 8 bases sitting between them. CDR3 protein: CASRQGNNSPLHF. CDR3 sequence (DNA): TGTGCCAGCAGACAGGGCAATAATTCACCCCTCCACTTT.

This chain connects TRBV7-2 to TRBJ2-5, with D possibly TRBD2 on 5 matching bases. The CDR3 length is 16 residues. V lost 3 bases and J 2 bases, leaving 16 bases between the germline ends. The germline CDR1 and CDR2 sequences are SGHTA and FQGNSA. As DNA, the CDR3 is TGTGCCAGCAGCTTGAGGACTTGGCCTCCTCAAGAGACCCAGTACTTC. It is translated as CASSLRTWPPQETQYF.

The J gene is TRBJ2-3, the V gene TRBV5-1; 8 positions match TRBD2. V shed 1 base, J shed 5 bases, and the junction held 6 bases outside the gene matches. Looked up from germline, CDR1 is SGHRS and CDR2 is YFSETQ. The CDR3 covers 15 residues. CDR3 bases: TGCGCCAGCAGCTTGTTCTTGGCGGGAGGAGATACGCAGTATTTT. Translated, it gives CASSLFLAGGDTQYF.

The V and J genes are TRBV19 and TRBJ2-2; the match to TRBD1 covers 9 bases. V shed 7 bases and J 0 bases; nucleotides not matched to a gene: 6. This CDR3 region has 16 residues. CDR1 and CDR2 (germline): LNHDA, SQIVND (reference sequence). This CDR3 reads CASTRDRVTNTGELFF. The DNA of the CDR3 is TGTGCCAGTACCAGGGACAGGGTTACGAACACCGGGGAGCTGTTTTTT.

The chain couples TRBV5-1 to TRBJ2-7; 7 bases are a match to TRBD2. With V trimmed by 4 bases and J by 5 bases, 9 bases remained unmatched. The CDR3 consists of 14 residues. Germline-derived CDR1 and CDR2 are SGHRS and YFSETQ. This CDR3 reads CASSPGARGDEQYF. As DNA, the CDR3 is TGCGCCAGCAGCCCCGGGGCTCGGGGGGACGAGCAGTACTTC.

The chain employs TRBV7-2 and TRBJ2-5; D is possibly TRBD1 (6 bases). CDR3 length: 14 amino acids. Germline assignment: CDR1 SGHTA and CDR2 FQGNSA. Deletions cut 5 bases from V and 3 bases from J, with 13 bases between. As DNA, the CDR3 is TGTGCCAGCAGCCGGCGCAGACAGGAAGAGACCCAGTACTTC. Amino acids: CASSRRRQEETQYF.